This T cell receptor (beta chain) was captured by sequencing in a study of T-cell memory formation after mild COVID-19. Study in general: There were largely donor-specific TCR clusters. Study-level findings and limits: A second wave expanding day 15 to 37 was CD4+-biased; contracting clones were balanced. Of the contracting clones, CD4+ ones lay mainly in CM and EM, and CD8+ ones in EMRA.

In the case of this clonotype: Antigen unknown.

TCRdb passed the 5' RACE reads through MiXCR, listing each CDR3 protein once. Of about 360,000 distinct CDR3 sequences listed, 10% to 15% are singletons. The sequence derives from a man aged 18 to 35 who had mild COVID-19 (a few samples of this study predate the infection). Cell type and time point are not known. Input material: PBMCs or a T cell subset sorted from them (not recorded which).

The CDR3 sequence is CAKGREYEQFF. The CDR3 DNA is TGCGCTAAGGGCAGGGAATATGAGCAGTTCTTC. The V call is TRBV5-1, the J call TRBJ2-1; D may be TRBD1 (5 bases). Germline lookup yields CDR1 SGHRS and CDR2 YFSETQ. The CDR3 extends over 11 amino acids.